This T cell receptor (beta chain) stems from a study of shared clonotypes between healthy human individuals. The repertoire was sequenced with immunoSEQ multiplex PCR; TCRdb's copy has only in-frame clones and lacks some. The data contain around 2.5 million clones, more than 85% of them seen just once; the ten biggest clones take up about 0.34%. CDR1 LNHNV and CDR2 YYDKDF come from the germline V gene (reference sequence). V dropped 0 bases and J dropped 7 bases, with 3 bases sitting between them. The length of the CDR3 is 12 residues. V usage is TRBV15 and J usage is TRBJ2-2; D ambiguous. The sample was naive CD4+ T cells from PBMCs. Subset defined: CD45RA+ positively selected. The receptor was isolated from a man younger than 35 in good health. Some clones in this sample may be carry-over from other donors' samples. The DNA of the CDR3 is TGTGCCACCAGCAGAGATGGCGGGGAGCTGTTTTTT. As protein: CATSRDGGELFF.